This T cell receptor beta chain was sequenced during a study of regulatory T cells in long-lasting Graves disease. Points from the study as a whole: Peripheral blood, not thyroid tissue, was the sole material studied.

Through Arm-PCR of CDR3 regions and iRepertoire HTBI primers, TCR beta libraries were built. One entry per CDR3 protein results from TCRdb running MiXCR on the multiplex PCR reads. The sample consists of more than 300,000 distinct CDR3 sequences, roughly 24% of them appearing once. A word on this clonotype: Its antigen is as yet unknown.

Time point reported: persistent/refractory GD, antithyroid drugs over 5 years with positive TRAb. PBMC RNA was the source of the TCR library. The sample was peripheral blood mononuclear cells (PBMCs), taken when the disease was refractory, from a patient treated with antithyroid drugs. The source of this sequence is a woman in her 40s with Graves disease.

Written as DNA, the CDR3 is TGTGCCAGCAGTCCCTCTTCCTACAATGAGCAGTTCTTC. It translates to CASSPSSYNEQFF. The chain is built from TRBV11-3 and TRBJ2-1; no firm D call. The germline V gene encodes CDR1 SGHNT and CDR2 YENEEA. The CDR3 runs 13 residues. V was shortened by 6 bases and J by 1 base, with 7 bases between the two germline ends.